The rows below give T cell receptor beta chains drawn from one sample of a study of glioma-infiltrating T cells after dendritic cell vaccination. The method was immunoSEQ multiplex PCR; TCRdb's version includes in-frame clones alone and lacks a portion of them. The table shows tens of thousands of clones, with 81% occurring only once. Here the sequenced sample was blood, taken before dendritic cell vaccination. The receptors here all came from a human donor with glioblastoma. CDR3s include the opening cysteine and the closing phenylalanine or tryptophan. A D gene is named only where the DNA matches it firmly. Clone size, where shown, is once, few, many, or a class for clones that have expanded.

-	TRBV7-8	-	TRBJ2-7	TGTGCCAGCAGCTTAGGCGCAATCTACGAGCAGTACTTC	CASSLGAIYEQYF
-	TRBV19	TRBD2	TRBJ2-1	TGTGCCAGTAGCACCGGGACTAGCGGAACTACAGCTGAGCAGTTCTTC	CASSTGTSGTTAEQFF
-	TRBV7-9	-	TRBJ1-1	TGTGCCAGCAGCGTAGCCGGGGTGAACACTGAAGCTTTCTTT	CASSVAGVNTEAFF
-	TRBV6-1	-	TRBJ1-2	TGTGCCAGCACCGTGGACAGTAAGGGTGGCTACACCTTC	CASTVDSKGGYTF
few	TRBV2	-	TRBJ1-5	TGTGCCAGCAGTGAACTCAGGGCCGGCAATCAGCCCCAGCATTTT	CASSELRAGNQPQHF
-	TRBV10-3	TRBD2	TRBJ2-1	TGTGCCATCAGTGAGGGTAGCGGGGGACCTGACAATGAGCAGTTCTTC	CAISEGSGGPDNEQFF
-	TRBV7-2	TRBD1	TRBJ1-4	TGTGCCAGCAGCCAAGGACAGGGAGGTGAAAAACTGTTTTTT	CASSQGQGGEKLFF
-	TRBV27	TRBD1	TRBJ1-1	TGTGCCAGCAGCCAGGACAGGTACACTGAAGCTTTCTTT	CASSQDRYTEAFF
-	TRBV2	TRBD2	TRBJ2-7	TGTGCCAGCAGGGGAAGGGCGGGAGGGGGAGAGCAGTACTTC	CASRGRAGGGEQYF
-	TRBV20-1	TRBD1	TRBJ1-1	TGCAGTGCCCATGACAGGGCTGAAGCTTTCTTT	CSAHDRAEAFF
-	TRBV11-1	-	TRBJ2-2	TGTGCCAGCAGCTTCCCACGGAGGGCGAACACCGGGGAGCTGTTTTTT	CASSFPRRANTGELFF
once	TRBV19	-	TRBJ1-4	TGTGCCAGTAGTATGTTGGGGGCCGGGGAAAAACTGTTTTTT	CASSMLGAGEKLFF
-	TRBV11-2	-	TRBJ2-7	TGTGCCAGCAGCCCCGCGCCGGCCTACGAGCAGTACTTC	CASSPAPAYEQYF
-	TRBV19	-	TRBJ1-1	TGTGCCAGTAGTATGGCGGGGACTGAAGCTTTCTTT	CASSMAGTEAFF
-	TRBV7-9	-	TRBJ1-4	TGTGCCAGCAGCTTATTGACAAATGAAAAACTGTTTTTT	CASSLLTNEKLFF
-	TRBV5-1	TRBD2	TRBJ2-7	TGCGCCAGCAGTCCACTAGCGGGGGTAAACTACGAGCAGTACTTC	CASSPLAGVNYEQYF
-	TRBV7-2	-	TRBJ1-1	TGTGCCAGCAGCCCGACCGGGGGAGCGTTCGCTGAAGCTTTCTTT	CASSPTGGAFAEAFF
-	TRBV2	TRBD2	TRBJ2-3	TGTGCCAGCAGCGAATTACTAGCGGGGGCGGGGGCAGATACGCAGTATTTT	CASSELLAGAGADTQYF
few	TRBV7-9	TRBD2	TRBJ2-2	TGTGCCAGCAGCACAGTTACTAGCGGATCGAACACCGGGGAGCTGTTTTTT	CASSTVTSGSNTGELFF
-	TRBV7-8	-	TRBJ2-2	TGTGCCAGCAGCTTTGGCAGTTCGAACACCGGGGAGCTGTTTTTT	CASSFGSSNTGELFF
-	TRBV21-1	-	TRBJ1-1	TGTGCCAGCAGTCTTCACAGGGGGCGCCGGGGAAGTACTGAAGCTTTCTTT	CASSLHRGRRGSTEAFF
-	TRBV7-9	TRBD2	TRBJ2-5	TGTGCCAGCAGCTTTAGCGGGGGACAAGAGACCCAGTACTTC	CASSFSGGQETQYF
-	TRBV18	TRBD1	TRBJ1-2	TGTGCCAGCTCACCTGGGACAGAAACTAACTATGGCTACACCTTC	CASSPGTETNYGYTF
-	TRBV19	TRBD1	TRBJ2-7	TGTGCCAGTAGTATAGGGAGAGGGGGCGTCTACGAGCAGTACTTC	CASSIGRGGVYEQYF
once	TRBV5-4	-	TRBJ1-1	TGTGCCAGCAGCCCTCGGGTGGGGGGGAACACTGAAGCTTTCTTT	CASSPRVGGNTEAFF
once	TRBV5-4	-	TRBJ2-1	TGTGCCAGCAGCTTGTCCGGGTACAATGAGCAGTTCTTC	CASSLSGYNEQFF
-	TRBV9	TRBD2	TRBJ2-1	TGTGCCAGCAATCTGGGACTAGCGGGTCTTGAGCAGTTCTTC	CASNLGLAGLEQFF
-	TRBV19	TRBD1	TRBJ2-1	TGTGCCAGTAGTATAGAGGACAGGCCGTACAATGAGCAGTTCTTC	CASSIEDRPYNEQFF
-	TRBV7-3	TRBD2	TRBJ2-1	TGTGCCAGCAGCTCCGCTCCAGGGCGGGAGGGTGGATCCTACAATGAGCAGTTCTTC	CASSSAPGREGGSYNEQFF
once	TRBV5-1	-	TRBJ2-1	TGCGCCAGCAGCTTGGACTCCGGAGGGAATGAGCAGTTCTTC	CASSLDSGGNEQFF
-	TRBV10-3	-	TRBJ2-2	TGTGCCATCAGTGAGTCTTCGCTAAACGCCGGGGAGCTGTTTTTT	CAISESSLNAGELFF
-	TRBV2	-	TRBJ2-2	TGTGCCAGCAGTGGAGGGCCTAACGGGGAGCTGTTTTTT	CASSGGPNGELFF
-	TRBV13	-	TRBJ1-3	TGTGCCAGCAGCGACCGGTCGGGCCGGGGGAACACCATATATTTT	CASSDRSGRGNTIYF
-	TRBV5-1	TRBD1	TRBJ2-1	TGCGCCAGCAGCCCGGGACAGACCCTTCCCTACAATGAGCAGTTCTTC	CASSPGQTLPYNEQFF
once	TRBV18	-	TRBJ1-5	TGTGCCAGCTCACCATATCGGGATAGCCAGCCCCAGCATTTT	CASSPYRDSQPQHF
once	TRBV7-9	TRBD1	TRBJ1-3	TGTGCCAGCAGCGCCGGACAGGGTAGGAGAAACACCATATATTTT	CASSAGQGRRNTIYF